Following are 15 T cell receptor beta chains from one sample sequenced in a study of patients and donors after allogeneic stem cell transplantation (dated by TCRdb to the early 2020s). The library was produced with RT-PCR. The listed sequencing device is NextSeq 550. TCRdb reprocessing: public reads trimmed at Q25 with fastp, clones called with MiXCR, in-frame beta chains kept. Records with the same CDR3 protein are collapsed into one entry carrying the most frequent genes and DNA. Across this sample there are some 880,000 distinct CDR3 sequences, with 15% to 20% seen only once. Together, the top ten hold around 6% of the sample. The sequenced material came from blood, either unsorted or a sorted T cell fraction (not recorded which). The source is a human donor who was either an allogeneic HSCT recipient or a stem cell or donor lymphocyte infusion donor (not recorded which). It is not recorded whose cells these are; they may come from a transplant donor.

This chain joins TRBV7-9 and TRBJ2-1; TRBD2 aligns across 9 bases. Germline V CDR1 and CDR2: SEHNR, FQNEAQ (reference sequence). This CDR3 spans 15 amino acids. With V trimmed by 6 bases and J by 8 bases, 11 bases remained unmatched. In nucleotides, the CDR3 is TGTGCCAGCAGAAATAGCGGGAGAAGTGGGTATGAGCAGTTCTTC. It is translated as CASRNSGRSGYEQFF.

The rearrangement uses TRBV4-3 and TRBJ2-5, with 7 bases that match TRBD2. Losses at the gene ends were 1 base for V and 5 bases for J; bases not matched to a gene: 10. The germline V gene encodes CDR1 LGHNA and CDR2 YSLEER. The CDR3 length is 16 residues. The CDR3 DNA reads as TGCGCCAGCAGCCAAGGCCGGACTAGGGCCGGGGAGACCCAGTACTTC. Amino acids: CASSQGRTRAGETQYF.

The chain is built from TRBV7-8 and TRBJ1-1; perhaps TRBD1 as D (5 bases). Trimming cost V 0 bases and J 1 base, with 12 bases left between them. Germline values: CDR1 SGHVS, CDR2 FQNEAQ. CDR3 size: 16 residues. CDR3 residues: CASSLAHGHRNTEAFF. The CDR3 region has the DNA TGTGCCAGCAGCTTAGCGCACGGACATCGGAACACTGAAGCTTTCTTT.

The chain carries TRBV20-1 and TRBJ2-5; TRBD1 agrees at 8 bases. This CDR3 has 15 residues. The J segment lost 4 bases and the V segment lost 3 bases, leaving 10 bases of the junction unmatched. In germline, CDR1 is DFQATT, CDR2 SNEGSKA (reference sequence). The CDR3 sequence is CSASLKQGVRETQYF. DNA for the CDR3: TGCAGTGCTAGTTTGAAACAGGGGGTGAGAGAGACCCAGTACTTC.

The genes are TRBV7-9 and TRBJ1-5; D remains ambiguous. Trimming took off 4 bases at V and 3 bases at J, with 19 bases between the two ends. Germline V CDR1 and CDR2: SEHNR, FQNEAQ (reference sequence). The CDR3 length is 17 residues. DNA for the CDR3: TGTGCCAGCAGCTCCCATCTCTTGAGGTCCCCCAATCAGCCCCAGCATTTT. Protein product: CASSSHLLRSPNQPQHF.

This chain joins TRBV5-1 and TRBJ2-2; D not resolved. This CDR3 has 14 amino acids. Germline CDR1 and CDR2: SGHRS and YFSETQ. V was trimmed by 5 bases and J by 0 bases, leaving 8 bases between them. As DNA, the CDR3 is TGCGCCAGCAGAATAGGATCGAACACCGGGGAGCTGTTTTTT. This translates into CASRIGSNTGELFF.

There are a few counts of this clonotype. The CDR3 region is CASSLSVVGNTEAFF. In DNA form, the CDR3 reads TGCGCCAGCAGCTTGTCAGTGGTGGGGAACACTGAAGCTTTCTTT. The genes are TRBV5-1 and TRBJ1-1; no clear D gene. CDR1 SGHRS and CDR2 YFSETQ come from the germline V gene. V was pared by 1 base and J by 1 base, with 11 bases between. The CDR3 sequence is 15 residues long.

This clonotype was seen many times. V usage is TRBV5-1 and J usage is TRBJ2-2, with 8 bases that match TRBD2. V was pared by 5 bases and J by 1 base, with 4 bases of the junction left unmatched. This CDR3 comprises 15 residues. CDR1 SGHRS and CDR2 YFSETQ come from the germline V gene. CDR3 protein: CASSIAGRNTGELFF. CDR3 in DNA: TGCGCCAGCAGTATAGCGGGGCGGAACACCGGGGAGCTGTTTTTT.

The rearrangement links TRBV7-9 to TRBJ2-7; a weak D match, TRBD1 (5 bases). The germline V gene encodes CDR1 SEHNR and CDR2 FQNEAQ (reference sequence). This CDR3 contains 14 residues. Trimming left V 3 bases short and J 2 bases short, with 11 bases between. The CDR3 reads CASSLTAAAYEQYF. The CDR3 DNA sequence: TGTGCCAGCAGCTTGACAGCTGCCGCCTACGAGCAGTACTTC. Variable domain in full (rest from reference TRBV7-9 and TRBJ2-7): DTGVSQNPRHKITKRGQNVTFRCDPISEHNRLYWYRQTLGQGPEFLTYFQNEAQLEKSRLLSDRFSAERPKGSFSTLEIQRTEQGDSAMYLCASSLTAAAYEQYFGPGTRLTVT.

CDR3 nucleotides: TGTGCCAGCAGTGAAATGGGACAGAGCTACGAGCAGTACTTC. Its translation is CASSEMGQSYEQYF. The chain uses TRBV25-1 and TRBJ2-7; TRBD1 matches 7 bases. Germline V gene sequence: CDR1 MGHDK, CDR2 SYGVNS. The CDR3 runs 14 residues. Losses at the gene ends were 2 bases for V and 3 bases for J; bases not matched to a gene: 4.

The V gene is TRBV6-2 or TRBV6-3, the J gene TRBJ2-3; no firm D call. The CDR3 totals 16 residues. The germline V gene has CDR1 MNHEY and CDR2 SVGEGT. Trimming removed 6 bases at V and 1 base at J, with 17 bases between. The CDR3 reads CASSYLKGVGTDTQYF. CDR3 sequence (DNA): TGTGCCAGCAGCTACCTCAAGGGTGTCGGCACAGATACGCAGTATTTT.

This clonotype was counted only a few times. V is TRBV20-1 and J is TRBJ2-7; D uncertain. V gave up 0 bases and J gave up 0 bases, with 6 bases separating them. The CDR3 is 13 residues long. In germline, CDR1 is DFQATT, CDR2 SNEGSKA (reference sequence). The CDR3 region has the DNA TGCAGTGCTAGAGATAAGAACTCCTACGAGCAGTACTTC. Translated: CSARDKNSYEQYF.

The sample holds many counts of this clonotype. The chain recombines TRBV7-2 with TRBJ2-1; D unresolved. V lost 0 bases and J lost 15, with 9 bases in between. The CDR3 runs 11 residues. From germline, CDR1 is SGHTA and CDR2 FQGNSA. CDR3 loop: CASSLAEKRFF. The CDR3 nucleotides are TGTGCCAGCAGCTTAGCCGAGAAGCGGTTCTTC.

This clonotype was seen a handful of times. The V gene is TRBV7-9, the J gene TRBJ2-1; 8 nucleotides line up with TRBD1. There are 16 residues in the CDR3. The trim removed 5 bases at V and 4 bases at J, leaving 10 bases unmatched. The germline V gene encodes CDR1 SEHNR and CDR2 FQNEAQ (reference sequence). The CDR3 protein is CASSPREGQGYNEQFF. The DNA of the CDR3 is TGTGCCAGCAGCCCACGAGAAGGACAGGGTTACAATGAGCAGTTCTTC.

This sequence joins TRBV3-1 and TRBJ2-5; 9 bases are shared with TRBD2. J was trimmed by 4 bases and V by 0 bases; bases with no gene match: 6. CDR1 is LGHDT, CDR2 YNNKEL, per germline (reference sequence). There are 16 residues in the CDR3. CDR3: CASSQDFAGGRETQYF. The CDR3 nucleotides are TGTGCCAGCAGCCAAGATTTCGCGGGAGGGCGAGAGACCCAGTACTTC.